This TCR beta chain came from a study of OX40 agonist ivuxolimab in advanced cancers. Germline values: CDR1 SGHTA, CDR2 FQGNSA. J gave up 5 bases and V 5 bases, and 1 base lay outside the gene matches. The CDR3 has 12 residues. TCRdb keeps only in-frame clones here, not all; method: immunoSEQ multiplex PCR. The sample has 60,000 or so clones; around 84% are singletons. Sequencing was performed on CD4+ or CD8+ T cells sorted from blood, taken in a trial of the OX40 agonist ivuxolimab. The V call is TRBV7-2, the J call TRBJ2-3; the match to TRBD1 covers 7 bases. This receptor was obtained from an adult with an advanced solid tumor such as melanoma, head and neck, liver or kidney cancer. Written as DNA, the CDR3 is TGTGCCAGCAGCCCAGGGGGAGATACGCAGTATTTT. Protein sequence: CASSPGGDTQYF.